A single sample gave rise to the 31 T cell receptor beta chains below, sequenced in a study of T cell changes during pregnancy in multiple sclerosis. Only in-frame clones appear in the TCRdb table, and some are missing; sequencing was by immunoSEQ multiplex PCR. This table has some 76,000 clones, around 90% appearing once. Sequenced material: CD4+ T cells from peripheral blood mononuclear cells, taken after pregnancy. The receptors shown here come from a female donor with multiple sclerosis, enrolled in a pregnancy study.

The chain couples TRBV28 to TRBJ2-7, with TRBD1 identical over 12 bases. The CDR3 length is 15 residues. V shed 5 bases and J 4 bases; nucleotides not matched to a gene: 6. Per germline, CDR1 MDHEN and CDR2 SYDVKM. The CDR3 nucleotides read TGTGCCAGCAGTCAGGGACAGGGGGCGAAGTACGAGCAGTACTTC. Translated, it gives CASSQGQGAKYEQYF.

The chain employs TRBV19 and TRBJ1-5; 10 nucleotides line up with TRBD1. J gave up 3 bases and V 3 bases, and 11 bases lay outside the gene matches. Germline V lookup: CDR1 LNHDA, CDR2 SQIVND (reference sequence). CDR3 length: 18 residues. CDR3 coding DNA: TGTGCCAGTAGTATTAGGAGGGGGGGACAGGGGCTCAATCAGCCCCAGCATTTT. Translated: CASSIRRGGQGLNQPQHF.

V is TRBV28 and J is TRBJ1-2; no definite D call. CDR1 and CDR2 (germline): MDHEN, SYDVKM. V was clipped by 6 bases and J by 4 bases, with 9 bases between them. This CDR3 spans 12 amino acids. The CDR3 nucleotides are TGTGCCAGCAGCCCCCTCCTCTATGGCTACACCTTC. It translates to CASSPLLYGYTF.

The rearrangement links TRBV28 to TRBJ2-3; weak D call: TRBD2 (5 bases). Germline V gene sequence: CDR1 MDHEN, CDR2 SYDVKM. V dropped 3 bases and J dropped 1 base, with 14 bases sitting between them. This CDR3 spans 16 amino acids. CDR3 DNA sequence: TGTGCCAGCAGTTTTTCGCGAGGGCGCGGCACAGATACGCAGTATTTT. Amino acids: CASSFSRGRGTDTQYF.

The CDR3 sequence: CASSVHSASLNYGYTF. The CDR3 DNA sequence: TGTGCCAGCAGTGTACACAGTGCATCCCTTAACTATGGCTACACCTTC. The chain carries TRBV6-1 and TRBJ1-2; unclear D gene. Germline-derived CDR1 and CDR2 are MNHNS and SASEGT. Trimming pared 4 bases from V and 1 base from J, leaving 16 bases between. CDR3 size: 16 residues.

The chain couples TRBV2 to TRBJ2-1; 13 bases fit TRBD2. The junction had 21 bases not matched to a gene; V was cut back by 6 bases and J by 4 bases. CDR3 length: 21 residues. Germline CDR1 reads SNHLY; CDR2 reads FYNNEI. For the CDR3, the DNA is TGTGCCAGCAGAAAAGACAGGATTTCGGGACTAGCGGGGAGCGGATACAATGAGCAGTTCTTC. Its protein product is CASRKDRISGLAGSGYNEQFF.

CDR3 in DNA: TGTGCCAGCTCACCACAGGTAGGGGGTGGCACTGAAGCTTTCTTT. Translating it yields CASSPQVGGGTEAFF. The chain is built from TRBV18 and TRBJ1-1, with D possibly TRBD1 on 6 matching bases. V was clipped by 1 base and J by 4 bases, with 13 bases between them. CDR3 size: 15 residues. CDR1 is KGHSH, CDR2 LQKENI, per germline.

This clone appeared a single time. The rearrangement uses TRBV2 and TRBJ1-3; possibly TRBD1 for D (6 bases). Germline V gene lookup returns CDR1 SNHLY and CDR2 FYNNEI. V was cut by 7 bases and J by 0 bases, with 13 bases left in between. The CDR3 is made up of 15 amino acids. In DNA, the CDR3 is TGTGCCAGCACCGAGCAGGGGACCTCTGGAAACACCATATATTTT. Residues: CASTEQGTSGNTIYF.

CDR3 bases: TGTGCCAGTATTGGTCCGGGTCCTGAAGCTTTCTTT. As protein: CASIGPGPEAFF. This rearrangement joins TRBV19 to TRBJ1-1; D call uncertain. Trimming removed 7 bases at V and 6 bases at J, with 12 bases between. The CDR3 is made up of 12 amino acids. The germline V gene has CDR1 LNHDA and CDR2 SQIVND (reference sequence).

The rearrangement links TRBV5-1 to TRBJ1-5; no definite D call. V was pared by 0 bases and J by 1 base, with 8 bases between. Germline V lookup: CDR1 SGHRS, CDR2 YFSETQ. The CDR3 sequence is 15 residues long. The DNA of the CDR3 is TGCGCCAGCAGCTTGGGGGCTGGGAGCAATCAGCCCCAGCATTTT. Protein: CASSLGAGSNQPQHF.

The rearrangement uses TRBV30 and TRBJ1-4; no clear D gene. Between the trimmed V and J ends, which lost 8 bases and 3 bases, there was a span of 13 bases. The CDR3 contains 13 residues. Germline CDR1 GTSNPN, CDR2 SVGIG (reference sequence). The DNA for the CDR3 is TGTGCCGTGATACCGGGAGCTAATGAAAAACTGTTTTTT. Translation gives CAVIPGANEKLFF.

The chain carries TRBV30 and TRBJ1-2, with D perhaps matching TRBD1 (6 bases). Germline V CDR1 and CDR2: GTSNPN, SVGIG (reference sequence). Trimming removed 6 bases from V and 8 bases from J, with 19 bases in between. The CDR3 is 13 amino acids. CDR3 loop: CACPTKRGFGYTF. The CDR3 nucleotides read TGTGCCTGTCCCACCAAAAGGGGGTTCGGCTACACCTTC.

V is TRBV6-5 and J is TRBJ1-1; 8 bases agree with TRBD1. The V segment lost 11 bases and the J segment 5 bases; nucleotides outside the gene matches: 10. Germline values: CDR1 MNHEY, CDR2 SVGAGI. The CDR3 covers 13 residues. CDR3 bases: TGTGCCGTAACAAGACAGGGGTCAACTGAAGCTTTCTTT. It yields the protein CAVTRQGSTEAFF.

This clone was observed a single time. The rearrangement joins TRBV7-2 to TRBJ1-6, with D uncertain. This CDR3 spans 13 amino acids. Germline V gene data show CDR1 as SGHTA and CDR2 as FQGNSA. V gave up 5 bases and J gave up 7 bases, with 9 bases separating them. The CDR3 nucleotides are TGTGCCAGCAGCCTAGACCGGAATTCACCCCTCCACTTT. As protein: CASSLDRNSPLHF.

The chain has TRBV7-2 and TRBJ1-6, with TRBD1 matching over 7 bases. The ends lost 1 base at V and 10 bases at J; junction bases unmatched: 1. The V gene's germline CDR1 is SGHTA and CDR2 FQGNSA. This CDR3 spans 13 amino acids. The chain's CDR3 is CASSLDRGSPLHF. CDR3 nucleotides: TGTGCCAGCAGCTTAGACAGGGGATCACCCCTCCACTTT.

The chain has TRBV9 and TRBJ1-4; D uncertain. CDR3 length: 15 amino acids. Germline-derived CDR1 and CDR2 are SGDLS and YYNGEE. The V and J ends lost 4 bases and 2 bases respectively, with 12 bases between them. This CDR3 is CASSPQASTNEKLFF. In DNA, the CDR3 is TGTGCCAGCAGCCCCCAGGCTTCTACTAATGAAAAACTGTTTTTT.

This clone occurred once. The V gene is TRBV5-1, the J gene TRBJ1-1; a weak D match, TRBD1 (6 bases). The CDR3 is 14 residues long. Deletions cut 3 bases from V and 0 bases from J, with 9 bases between. The germline V gene has CDR1 SGHRS and CDR2 YFSETQ. The CDR3 DNA sequence: TGCGCCAGCAGCTCGGACAGCCTGAACACTGAAGCTTTCTTT. This sequence encodes CASSSDSLNTEAFF.

This clone occurred once. The CDR3 is CASSPKTGGDQYF. The CDR3 nucleotides read TGTGCCAGCTCACCGAAGACAGGGGGGGACCAGTACTTC. V is TRBV18 and J is TRBJ2-5; 9 bases align to TRBD1. Germline V lookup: CDR1 KGHSH, CDR2 LQKENI. The CDR3 is made up of 13 amino acids. V was clipped by 3 bases and J by 10 bases; unmatched bases: 6. The variable domain in full, completed from reference TRBV18 and TRBJ2-5, reads NAGVMQNPRHLVRRRGQEARLRCSPMKGHSHVYWYRQLPEEGLKFMVYLQKENIIDESGMPKERFSAEFPKEGPSILRIQQVVRGDSAAYFCASSPKTGGDQYFGPGTRLLVL.

This clone has only one observation. The chain combines TRBV28 with TRBJ1-2, with D perhaps matching TRBD1 (5 bases). Germline assignment: CDR1 MDHEN and CDR2 SYDVKM. The V gene lost 5 bases and the J gene lost 4 bases, with 14 bases spanning the gap. This CDR3 is built from 14 residues. CDR3 sequence reads: CASSPPQGPYGYTF. DNA of the CDR3: TGTGCCAGCAGTCCCCCCCAGGGCCCCTATGGCTACACCTTC.

J is TRBJ2-1 and V is TRBV7-8; 7 nucleotides agree with TRBD2. Trimming cost V 1 base and J 2 bases; bases outside gene matches: 8. CDR3 length equals 17 residues. The germline gives CDR1 SGHVS, CDR2 FQNEAQ. CDR3 sequence: CASSLELAEGTYNEQFF. The CDR3 coding sequence is TGTGCCAGCAGCTTAGAGCTAGCGGAAGGAACCTACAATGAGCAGTTCTTC.

This chain uses TRBV28 with TRBJ2-2; TRBD2 aligns across 7 bases. J gave up 4 bases and V 10 bases, and 15 bases lay outside the gene matches. Germline assignment: CDR1 MDHEN and CDR2 SYDVKM. CDR3 size: 16 residues. CDR3 protein: CATRVGGSTLTGELFF. Written as DNA, the CDR3 is TGTGCCACAAGGGTGGGGGGGTCAACCCTCACCGGGGAGCTGTTTTTT.

This clone appeared a single time. The chain links TRBV6-1 to TRBJ1-2, with 11 bases matching TRBD1. There are 14 residues in the CDR3. V lost 6 bases, J lost 8 bases, and 8 bases stayed unmatched. The germline V gene encodes CDR1 MNHNS and CDR2 SASEGT. The CDR3 loop is CASRIGQGAAGYTF. The CDR3 DNA sequence: TGTGCCAGCAGGATTGGACAGGGGGCTGCAGGCTACACCTTC.

The rearrangement joins TRBV7-9 to TRBJ1-6; 9 bases agree with TRBD1. The V segment lost 2 bases and the J segment 7 bases; nucleotides outside the gene matches: 3. This CDR3 contains 15 residues. The germline V gene has CDR1 SEHNR and CDR2 FQNEAQ (reference sequence). The CDR3 is CASSLRTGANSPLHF. The CDR3 nucleotides read TGTGCCAGCAGCTTACGGACAGGGGCGAATTCACCCCTCCACTTT. The whole variable domain, filled in from reference TRBV7-9 and TRBJ1-6, reads DTGVSQNPRHKITKRGQNVTFRCDPISEHNRLYWYRQTLGQGPEFLTYFQNEAQLEKSRLLSDRFSAERPKGSFSTLEIQRTEQGDSAMYLCASSLRTGANSPLHFGNGTRLTVT.

V usage is TRBV28 and J usage is TRBJ1-1; TRBD1 might be the D (6 bases). CDR1 and CDR2 (germline): MDHEN, SYDVKM. CDR3 length: 16 amino acids. Trimming left V 2 bases short and J 1 base short, with 14 bases between. The CDR3 coding sequence is TGTGCCAGCAGTTTAGCACAGGGTCCGAGGAACACTGAAGCTTTCTTT. Encoded protein: CASSLAQGPRNTEAFF.

The V call is TRBV13, the J call TRBJ2-6; D not certain. This CDR3 is built from 15 residues. Germline-derived CDR1 and CDR2 are PRHDT and FYEKMQ (reference sequence). The V gene lost 3 bases and the J gene lost 0 bases, with 6 bases spanning the gap. As DNA, the CDR3 is TGTGCCAGCAGCTTTCGCAGCTCTGGGGCCAACGTCCTGACTTTC. It specifies CASSFRSSGANVLTF.

This chain links TRBV7-2 with TRBJ1-4, with D unresolved. CDR3 length: 13 residues. Germline V gene data show CDR1 as SGHTA and CDR2 as FQGNSA. Trimming took off 0 bases at V and 7 bases at J, with 6 bases between the two ends. Here the CDR3 reads CASSLARGEKLFF. DNA of the CDR3: TGTGCCAGCAGCTTAGCCCGAGGTGAAAAACTGTTTTTT.

This clone was found once. J is TRBJ1-2 and V is TRBV30; D not certain. Germline V gives CDR1 GTSNPN, CDR2 SVGIG (reference sequence). CDR3 length: 13 residues. The V gene lost 4 bases and the J gene lost 3 bases, with 12 bases spanning the gap. CDR3 sequence: CAWKSSEYYGYTF. The CDR3 coding sequence is TGTGCCTGGAAATCGTCGGAGTACTATGGCTACACCTTC.

The V gene is TRBV19, the J gene TRBJ1-5; TRBD1 is a possible D gene (6 bases). CDR3 length: 18 residues. V gave up 3 bases and J gave up 4 bases, with 22 bases separating them. Germline V CDR1 and CDR2: LNHDA, SQIVND (reference sequence). The CDR3: CASSMSGGAIGRNQPQHF. CDR3 bases: TGTGCCAGTAGTATGAGCGGGGGGGCCATTGGACGGAATCAGCCCCAGCATTTT.

The chain has TRBV7-9 and TRBJ1-1, with no clear D. V lost 1 base, J lost 6 bases, and 6 bases lay in between. In germline, CDR1 is SEHNR, CDR2 FQNEAQ (reference sequence). The length of the CDR3 is 12 residues. The CDR3 spells CASSLVEAEAFF. CDR3 DNA sequence: TGTGCCAGCAGCTTAGTAGAGGCTGAAGCTTTCTTT.

The chain's CDR3 is CAWSVGVGNIGELFF. CDR3 DNA: TGTGCCTGGAGTGTCGGGGTCGGGAATATCGGGGAGCTGTTTTTT. This sequence joins TRBV30 and TRBJ2-2, with D possibly matching TRBD2 (5 bases). In germline, CDR1 is GTSNPN, CDR2 SVGIG (reference sequence). This CDR3 is 15 amino acids long. The V end lost 0 bases, the J end lost 7 bases, and 15 bases lay between the germline ends.

This clone has just one count. The genes are TRBV18 and TRBJ1-5; D perhaps matches TRBD1 (6 bases). The germline V gene has CDR1 KGHSH and CDR2 LQKENI. V was trimmed by 3 bases and J by 5 bases, leaving 8 bases between them. The CDR3 loop spans 13 amino acids. The CDR3 sequence is CASSPHRDQPQHF. As DNA, the CDR3 is TGTGCCAGCTCACCCCACAGGGATCAGCCCCAGCATTTT.